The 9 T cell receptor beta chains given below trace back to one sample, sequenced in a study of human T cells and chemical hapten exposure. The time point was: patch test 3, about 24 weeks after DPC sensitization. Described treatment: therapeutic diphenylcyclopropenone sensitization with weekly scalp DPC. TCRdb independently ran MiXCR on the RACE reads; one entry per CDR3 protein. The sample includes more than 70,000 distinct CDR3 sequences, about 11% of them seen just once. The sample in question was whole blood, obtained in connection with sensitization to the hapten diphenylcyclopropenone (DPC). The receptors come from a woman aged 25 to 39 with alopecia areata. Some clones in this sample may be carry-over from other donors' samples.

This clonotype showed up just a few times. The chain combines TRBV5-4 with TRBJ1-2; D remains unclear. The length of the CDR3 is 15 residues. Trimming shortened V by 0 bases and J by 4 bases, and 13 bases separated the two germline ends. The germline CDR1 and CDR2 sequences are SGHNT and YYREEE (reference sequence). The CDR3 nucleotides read TGTGCCAGCAGCTTGGTTCAGGAAACACGCTATGGCTACACCTTC. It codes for CASSLVQETRYGYTF.

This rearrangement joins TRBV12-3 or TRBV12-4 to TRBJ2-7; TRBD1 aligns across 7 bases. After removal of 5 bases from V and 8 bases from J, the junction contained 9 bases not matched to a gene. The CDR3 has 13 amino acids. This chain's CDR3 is CASSPDPGQKQYV. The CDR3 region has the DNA TGTGCCAGCAGTCCGGATCCGGGACAGAAGCAGTACGTC.

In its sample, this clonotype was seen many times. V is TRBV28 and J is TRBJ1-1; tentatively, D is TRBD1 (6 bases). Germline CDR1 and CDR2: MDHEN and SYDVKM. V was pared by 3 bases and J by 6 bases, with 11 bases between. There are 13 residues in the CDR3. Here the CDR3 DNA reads TGTGCCAGCAGTTTGGGGACACCCCCTGAAGCTTTCTTT. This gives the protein CASSLGTPPEAFF.

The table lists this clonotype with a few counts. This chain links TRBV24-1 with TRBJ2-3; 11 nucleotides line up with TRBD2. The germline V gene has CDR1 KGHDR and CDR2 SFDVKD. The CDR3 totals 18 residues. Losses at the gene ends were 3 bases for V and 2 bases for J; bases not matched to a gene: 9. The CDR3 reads CATSDASGTSGTTDTQYF. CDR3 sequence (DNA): TGTGCCACCAGTGATGCGTCCGGGACTAGCGGAACCACAGATACGCAGTATTTT.

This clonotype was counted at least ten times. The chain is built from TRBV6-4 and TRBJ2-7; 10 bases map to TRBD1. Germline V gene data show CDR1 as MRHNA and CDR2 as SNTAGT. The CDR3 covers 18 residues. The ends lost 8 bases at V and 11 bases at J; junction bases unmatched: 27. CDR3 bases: TGTGCCAGCTGCGGCCAACTCCGGGACAGGGGCCCGCTCGGTCAGGAGTACGTC. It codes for CASCGQLRDRGPLGQEYV.

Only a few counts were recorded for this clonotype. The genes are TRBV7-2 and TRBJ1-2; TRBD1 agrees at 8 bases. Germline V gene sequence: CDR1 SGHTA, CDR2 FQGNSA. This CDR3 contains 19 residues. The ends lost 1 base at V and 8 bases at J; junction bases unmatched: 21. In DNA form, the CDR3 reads TGTGCCAGCAGCTTAGAGGGGCAGGTCGGCAGGGGGCTATTGGGAGGCTACACCTTC. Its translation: CASSLEGQVGRGLLGGYTF.

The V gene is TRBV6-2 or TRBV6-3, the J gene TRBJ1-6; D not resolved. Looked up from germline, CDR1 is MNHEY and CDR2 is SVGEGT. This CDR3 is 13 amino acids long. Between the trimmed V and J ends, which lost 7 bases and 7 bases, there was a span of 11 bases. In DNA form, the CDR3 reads TGTGCCAGCACGCGGAGCGGCAATTCACCCCTCCACTTT. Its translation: CASTRSGNSPLHF.

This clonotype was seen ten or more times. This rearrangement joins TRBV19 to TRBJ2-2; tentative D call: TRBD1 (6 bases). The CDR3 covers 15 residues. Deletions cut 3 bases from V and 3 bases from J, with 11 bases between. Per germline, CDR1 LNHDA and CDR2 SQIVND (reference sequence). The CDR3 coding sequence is TGTGCCAGTAGTATCCAGGGGTCCTACACCGGGGAGCTGTTTTTT. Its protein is CASSIQGSYTGELFF.

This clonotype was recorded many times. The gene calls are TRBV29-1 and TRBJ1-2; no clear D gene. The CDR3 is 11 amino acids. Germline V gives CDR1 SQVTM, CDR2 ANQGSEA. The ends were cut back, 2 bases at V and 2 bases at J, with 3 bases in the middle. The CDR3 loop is CSVELNYGYTF. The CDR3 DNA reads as TGCAGCGTTGAACTGAACTATGGCTACACCTTC.